This T cell receptor (beta chain) was sequenced during a study of identical twins. TCRdb recomputed calls from the 5' RACE reads with MiXCR, one row per CDR3 protein. The sample lists 260,000 or so distinct CDR3 sequences, approximately 7.3% occurring once. Germline V lookup: CDR1 SGHVS, CDR2 FQNEAQ. The CDR3 runs to 15 residues. V lost 2 bases and J 0 bases, leaving 11 bases between the germline ends. A further study also used this sample, focusing on yellow fever vaccine responses in identical twins.

The chain employs TRBV7-8 and TRBJ2-7; possibly TRBD1 for D (5 bases). The receptor comes from a woman aged 18-35 years in good health. The sample taken for sequencing was CD8+ T cells sorted from blood. The CDR3 region has the DNA TGTGCCAGCAGCTTACAAGGGGCGAGCTCCTACGAGCAGTACGTC. It encodes CASSLQGASSYEQYV.